The 8 T cell receptor beta chains given below trace back to one sample, sequenced in a study of regulatory T cells in long-lasting Graves disease. As for time point: newly diagnosed GD, antithyroid drugs for less than 3 months. PBMC-derived RNA was used for the TCR library. iRepertoire HTBI primers and Arm-PCR of CDR3 regions built TCR beta libraries. TCRdb fed the multiplex PCR reads into MiXCR, producing one record per CDR3 protein. This sample yields around 460,000 distinct CDR3 sequences, of which roughly 15% are seen a single time; roughly 15% belongs to the top ten. The same sample was also used in a study of T cells in Graves' hyperthyroidism and ophthalmopathy.

The sample in question was peripheral blood mononuclear cells (PBMCs), obtained at new diagnosis, from a patient treated with antithyroid drugs. The receptor source for this set is a woman between 45 and 60 years old with Graves disease.

The V call is TRBV28, the J call TRBJ2-7; D might be TRBD2 (6 bases). The CDR3 is made up of 13 amino acids. Germline CDR1 MDHEN, CDR2 SYDVKM. Trimming took off 5 bases at V and 5 bases at J, with 13 bases between the two ends. The CDR3 sequence is CASSPPGDHEQYF. CDR3 in DNA: TGTGCCAGCAGTCCCCCGGGGGATCACGAGCAGTACTTC.

The chain is built from TRBV7-3 and TRBJ1-1; the D gene is possibly TRBD1 (6 bases). The CDR3 totals 15 residues. V lost 5 bases, J lost 0 bases, and 13 bases lay in between. Germline loops: CDR1 SGHTA, CDR2 FQGTGA. CDR3 nucleotide sequence: TGTGCCAGCAGCCTAAACGGGGGCATGAACACTGAAGCTTTCTTT. The encoded protein is CASSLNGGMNTEAFF.

This clonotype occurred many times. V is TRBV7-3 and J is TRBJ1-1; D not resolved. Germline loops: CDR1 SGHTA, CDR2 FQGTGA. V was pared by 1 base and J by 3 bases, with 6 bases between. The CDR3 contains 13 residues. CDR3 DNA sequence: TGTGCCAGCAGCTTAAGTTACTACACTGAAGCTTTCTTT. As protein: CASSLSYYTEAFF. Full variable domain (rest looked up from reference TRBV7-3 and TRBJ1-1): GAGVSQTPSNKVTEKGKYVELRCDPISGHTALYWYRQSLGQGPEFLIYFQGTGAADDSGLPNDRFFAVRPEGSVSTLKIQRTERGDSAVYLCASSLSYYTEAFFGQGTRLTVV.

This clonotype occurred many times. The chain links TRBV28 to TRBJ2-7; 13 nucleotides match TRBD2. V lost 5 bases, J lost 0 bases, and 1 base stayed unmatched. This CDR3 comprises 15 residues. CDR1 and CDR2 (germline): MDHEN, SYDVKM. The CDR3 DNA is TGTGCCAGCAGTAGGACTAGCGGGGGCTCCTACGAGCAGTACTTC. Protein product: CASSRTSGGSYEQYF.

Comments on this clonotype: This sequence may be a read error, since a much larger clone differs from it by one base. V usage is TRBV3-1 and J usage is TRBJ2-7; 9 nucleotides line up with TRBD2. There are 15 residues in the CDR3. Germline values: CDR1 LGHDT, CDR2 YNNKEL (reference sequence). V was pared by 8 bases and J by 3 bases, with 11 bases of the junction left unmatched. The CDR3 DNA sequence: TGTGCCAGCTCACGATTAGCGGGGGCTTACTACGAGCAGTACTTC. Translating gives CASSRLAGAYYEQYF.

This clonotype came up many times. The chain employs TRBV30 and TRBJ2-1, with a weak D call TRBD2 (5 bases). The CDR3 runs to 12 residues. Germline V gives CDR1 GTSNPN, CDR2 SVGIG (reference sequence). Trimming took off 0 bases at V and 10 bases at J, with 10 bases between the two ends. CDR3 DNA: TGTGCCTGGAGTGTGCGGGTCTTGGAGCAGTTCTTC. It yields the protein CAWSVRVLEQFF.

The sample holds many counts of this clonotype. The chain uses TRBV12-3 or TRBV12-4 and TRBJ2-2; D not certain. With 5 bases removed from V and 7 bases from J, the gap between germline ends came to 5 bases. The length of the CDR3 is 11 residues. CDR3 DNA sequence: TGTGCCAGCAGTCGCTACGGGGAGCTGTTTTTT. Its translation: CASSRYGELFF.

This clonotype was counted between two and nine times. The V gene is TRBV28, the J gene TRBJ1-6, with 7 nucleotides matching TRBD1. The length of the CDR3 is 15 residues. J was trimmed by 1 base and V by 6 bases; bases with no gene match: 3. The germline gives CDR1 MDHEN, CDR2 SYDVKM. CDR3 sequence reads: CASSYRGSYNSPLHF. CDR3 nucleotide sequence: TGTGCCAGCAGCTACAGGGGTTCCTATAATTCACCCCTCCACTTT.